Below, 18 T cell receptor beta chains from the same sample are listed, as sequenced in a study of cytomegalovirus exposure and HLA in healthy donors. It was with 60 Vbeta and 13 Jbeta primers that the PCR ran. Profiled with immunoSEQ multiplex PCR; TCRdb holds only in-frame clones, not every one. The profile covers 85,000 to 100,000 clones, with roughly 80% appearing a single time and roughly 7.1% taken by the ten largest. Sequencing input: PBMCs. These receptors all come from a man aged 35 to 55 in good health and CMV-seropositive.

The genes are TRBV27 and TRBJ2-7; the match to TRBD1 covers 9 bases. The J segment lost 0 bases and the V segment lost 5 bases, leaving 2 bases of the junction unmatched. This CDR3 spans 14 amino acids. The germline gives CDR1 MNHEY, CDR2 SMNVEV (reference sequence). CDR3 DNA: TGTGCCAGCAGTCTGGGACAGGGCTCCTACGAGCAGTACTTC. As protein: CASSLGQGSYEQYF.

The chain joins TRBV5-1 to TRBJ1-1; D call uncertain. Germline V CDR1 and CDR2: SGHRS, YFSETQ. The CDR3 consists of 13 residues. V shed 0 bases and J shed 3 bases, with 6 bases lying between them. CDR3 sequence reads: CASSLDRDTEAFF. The CDR3, as DNA: TGCGCCAGCAGCTTGGATCGGGACACTGAAGCTTTCTTT.

This clone was seen a few times. This chain joins TRBV5-1 and TRBJ2-3; no clear D gene. The CDR3 length is 14 residues. Per germline, CDR1 SGHRS and CDR2 YFSETQ. Deletions cut 2 bases from V and 1 base from J, with 8 bases between. The CDR3 sequence is CASSFTGGTDTQYF. The DNA of the CDR3 is TGCGCCAGCAGCTTCACCGGAGGCACAGATACGCAGTATTTT.

This clone has just one count. The chain links TRBV28 to TRBJ2-3, with 10 bases matching TRBD2. The length of the CDR3 is 18 residues. The J segment lost 6 bases and the V segment lost 8 bases, leaving 20 bases of the junction unmatched. Germline V CDR1 and CDR2: MDHEN, SYDVKM. CDR3 residues: CASGLGTSDYWGGDTQYF. The CDR3 DNA reads as TGTGCCAGCGGTCTCGGGACTAGCGATTACTGGGGGGGGGATACGCAGTATTTT.

The chain uses TRBV7-9 and TRBJ2-7; a possible D gene is TRBD1 (5 bases). The V end lost 1 base, the J end lost 6 bases, and 10 bases lay between the germline ends. The V gene's germline CDR1 is SEHNR and CDR2 FQNEAQ (reference sequence). This CDR3 is built from 13 residues. This chain's CDR3 is CASSLVSGSEQYF. The CDR3 DNA is TGTGCCAGCAGCTTAGTGTCAGGGTCCGAGCAGTACTTC. Full variable domain (rest looked up from reference TRBV7-9 and TRBJ2-7): DTGVSQNPRHKITKRGQNVTFRCDPISEHNRLYWYRQTLGQGPEFLTYFQNEAQLEKSRLLSDRFSAERPKGSFSTLEIQRTEQGDSAMYLCASSLVSGSEQYFGPGTRLTVT.

This clone came up a few times. The chain has TRBV5-1 and TRBJ2-3; D not resolved. Germline lookup yields CDR1 SGHRS and CDR2 YFSETQ. CDR3 length: 13 amino acids. V gave up 1 base and J gave up 4 bases, with 7 bases separating them. The CDR3 nucleotides are TGCGCCAGCAGCTTGACCCAGGCAGATACGCAGTATTTT. Protein sequence: CASSLTQADTQYF.

This chain links TRBV4-1 with TRBJ2-1; 14 nucleotides align to TRBD2. Germline V lookup: CDR1 MGHRA, CDR2 YSYEKL. Trimming cost V 0 bases and J 7 bases; bases outside gene matches: 2. The length of the CDR3 is 16 residues. The CDR3: CASSQDGTSGGNEQFF. CDR3 bases: TGCGCCAGCAGCCAAGACGGGACTAGCGGGGGAAATGAGCAGTTCTTC.

The gene calls are TRBV29-1 and TRBJ1-1; D is undetermined. The CDR3 is 11 residues long. V was clipped by 6 bases and J by 0 bases, with 5 bases between them. CDR1 and CDR2 from the germline V gene are SQVTM and ANQGSEA. CDR3 bases: TGCAGCGTCCACATGAACACTGAAGCTTTCTTT. This translates into CSVHMNTEAFF.

This clone is labeled medium-sized. The chain uses TRBV28 and TRBJ1-1; D unresolved. V was trimmed by 3 bases and J by 3 bases, leaving 11 bases between them. This CDR3 region has 14 residues. Germline assignment: CDR1 MDHEN and CDR2 SYDVKM. The DNA for the CDR3 is TGTGCCAGCAGTTTGAGTGGACTGTACACTGAAGCTTTCTTT. Amino acid sequence: CASSLSGLYTEAFF.

This clone was counted between two and nine times. This sequence joins TRBV7-6 and TRBJ1-1; TRBD1 agrees at 8 bases. CDR1 SGHVS and CDR2 FNYEAQ come from the germline V gene. V shed 5 bases, J shed 1 base, and the junction held 9 bases outside the gene matches. The CDR3 loop spans 16 amino acids. CDR3 coding DNA: TGTGCCAGCAGCAGAGACAGGGGCCGAAAGAACACTGAAGCTTTCTTT. Protein product: CASSRDRGRKNTEAFF.

This clone came up a few times. This rearrangement joins TRBV4-3 to TRBJ2-1; tentatively, D is TRBD2 (6 bases). CDR1 is LGHNA, CDR2 YSLEER, per germline. The CDR3 sequence is 16 residues long. The germline V and J ends were trimmed by 0 bases and 2 bases, with 11 bases remaining between them. CDR3 residues: CASSQDMERAYNEQFF. The CDR3 region has the DNA TGCGCCAGCAGCCAAGATATGGAGCGGGCCTACAATGAGCAGTTCTTC.

This clone turned up a few times. The chain recombines TRBV5-1 with TRBJ1-6; 8 bases match TRBD1. The V and J ends lost 1 base and 6 bases, in that order; junction bases with no gene match: 3. The CDR3 is 15 amino acids. Germline values: CDR1 SGHRS, CDR2 YFSETQ. The CDR3 coding sequence is TGCGCCAGCAGCTTGAGTGACAGGGGTAATTCACCCCTCCACTTT. Residues: CASSLSDRGNSPLHF.

J is TRBJ2-3 and V is TRBV5-6; 8 nucleotides match TRBD1. The CDR3 length is 16 residues. Per the germline V gene, CDR1 is SGHDT and CDR2 is YYEEEE. The ends lost 2 bases at V and 4 bases at J; junction bases unmatched: 9. The CDR3 DNA reads as TGTGCCAGCAGCTTTCAACCCAGGGGGCGCGCAGATACGCAGTATTTT. Translating it yields CASSFQPRGRADTQYF.

The J gene is TRBJ1-1, the V gene TRBV20-1, with TRBD1 as a possible D gene (5 bases). CDR1 and CDR2 (germline): DFQATT, SNEGSKA (reference sequence). The CDR3 totals 11 residues. CDR3 in DNA: TGCAGGGGGGGACGCGGCACTGAAGCTTTCTTT. Residues: CRGGRGTEAFF.

J is TRBJ2-1 and V is TRBV11-2; weak D call: TRBD2 (5 bases). V was pared by 5 bases and J by 0 bases, with 5 bases between. The CDR3 is 13 residues long. Per the germline V gene, CDR1 is SGHAT and CDR2 is FQNNGV. The CDR3 reads CASSTSSYNEQFF. The CDR3 DNA sequence: TGTGCCAGCAGCACTAGCTCCTACAATGAGCAGTTCTTC.

V and J are TRBV7-9 and TRBJ2-1, with 16 bases lining up with TRBD2. The V and J ends lost 5 bases and 9 bases, in that order; junction bases with no gene match: 7. The germline CDR1 and CDR2 sequences are SEHNR and FQNEAQ (reference sequence). This CDR3 contains 16 residues. For the CDR3, the DNA is TGTGCCAGCAGCCACCAGGGACTAGCGGGGGGGGGTGAGCAGTTCTTC. Protein product: CASSHQGLAGGGEQFF. Looking up the rest from reference TRBV7-9 and TRBJ2-1 gives the full variable domain: DTGVSQNPRHKITKRGQNVTFRCDPISEHNRLYWYRQTLGQGPEFLTYFQNEAQLEKSRLLSDRFSAERPKGSFSTLEIQRTEQGDSAMYLCASSHQGLAGGGEQFFGPGTRLTVL.

This clone appeared a single time. This CDR3 fails to terminate in the conserved phenylalanine or tryptophan, so it likely reflects a read error. The DNA is omitted, as the CDR3 cannot be located on it reliably, and the CDR3 follows TCRdb's listing. CDR3 amino acids: CASSPGLL. The chain links TRBV27 to TRBJ2-7; the table names TRBD2, a call not compared with the DNA. The CDR3 is 8 amino acids in total, end residues counted. CDR1 and CDR2 (germline): MNHEY, SMNVEV (reference sequence).

The V call is TRBV5-4, the J call TRBJ2-2; TRBD1 matches at 8 bases. This CDR3 is built from 15 residues. The junction had 8 bases not matched to a gene; V was cut back by 5 bases and J by 5 bases. Germline V CDR1 and CDR2: SGHNT, YYREEE (reference sequence). The CDR3 sequence is CASRDGRGLTGELFF. In DNA form, the CDR3 reads TGTGCCAGCAGAGATGGCAGGGGGCTTACCGGGGAGCTGTTTTTT.